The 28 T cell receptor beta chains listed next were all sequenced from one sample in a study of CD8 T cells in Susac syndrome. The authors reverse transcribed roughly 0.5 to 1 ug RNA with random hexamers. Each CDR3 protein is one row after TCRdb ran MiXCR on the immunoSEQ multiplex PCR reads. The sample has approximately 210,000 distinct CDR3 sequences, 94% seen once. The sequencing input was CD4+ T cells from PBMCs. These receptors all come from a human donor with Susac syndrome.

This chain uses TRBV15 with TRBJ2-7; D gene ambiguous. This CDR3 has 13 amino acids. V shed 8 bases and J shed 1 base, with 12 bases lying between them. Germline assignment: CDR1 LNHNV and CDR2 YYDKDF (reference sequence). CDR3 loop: CATAAIPSYEQYF. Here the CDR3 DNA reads TGTGCCACCGCGGCTATTCCTTCCTACGAGCAGTACTTC. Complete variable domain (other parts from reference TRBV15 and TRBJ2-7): DAMVIQNPRYQVTQFGKPVTLSCSQTLNHNVMYWYQQKSSQAPKLLFHYYDKDFNNEADTPDNFQSRRPNTSFCFLDIRSPGLGDTAMYLCATAAIPSYEQYFGPGTRLTVT.

The CDR3 region is CASSVKGPGTEAFF. For the CDR3, the DNA is TGTGCCAGCAGCGTCAAGGGGCCGGGGACTGAAGCTTTCTTT. This chain links TRBV9 with TRBJ1-1; D might be TRBD1 (5 bases). The V end was cut by 2 bases, the J end by 5 bases, with 13 bases between. This CDR3 has 14 residues. Per germline, CDR1 SGDLS and CDR2 YYNGEE.

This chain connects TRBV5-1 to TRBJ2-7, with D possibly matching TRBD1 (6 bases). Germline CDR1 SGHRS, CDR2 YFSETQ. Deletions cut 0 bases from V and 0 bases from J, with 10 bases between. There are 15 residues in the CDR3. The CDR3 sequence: CASSLGTGTSYEQYF. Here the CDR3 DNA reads TGCGCCAGCAGCTTGGGAACAGGGACCTCCTACGAGCAGTACTTC.

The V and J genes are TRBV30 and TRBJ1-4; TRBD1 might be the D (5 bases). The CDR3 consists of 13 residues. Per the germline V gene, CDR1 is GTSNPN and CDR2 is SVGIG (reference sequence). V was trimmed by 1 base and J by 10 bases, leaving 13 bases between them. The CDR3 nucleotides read TGTGCCTGGAGTGGAGTTTCGGGGGGAAAACTGTTTTTT. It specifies CAWSGVSGGKLFF. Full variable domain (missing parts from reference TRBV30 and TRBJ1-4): SQTIHQWPATLVQPVGSPLSLECTVEGTSNPNLYWYRQAAGRGLQLLFYSVGIGQISSEVPQNLSASRPQDRQFILSSKKLLLSDSGFYLCAWSGVSGGKLFFGSGTQLSVL.

The CDR3 region is CASRSGQGGNYGYTF. The CDR3 DNA reads TGTGCCAGCAGATCGGGACAGGGCGGGAACTATGGCTACACCTTC. The gene calls are TRBV5-4 and TRBJ1-2; TRBD1 aligns across 9 bases. Germline-derived CDR1 and CDR2 are SGHNT and YYREEE (reference sequence). The V segment lost 5 bases and the J segment 2 bases; nucleotides outside the gene matches: 7. The CDR3 spans 15 residues.

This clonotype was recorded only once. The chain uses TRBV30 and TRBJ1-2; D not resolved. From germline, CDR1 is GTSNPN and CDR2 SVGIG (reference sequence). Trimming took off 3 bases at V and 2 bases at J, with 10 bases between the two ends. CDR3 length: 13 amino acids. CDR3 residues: CAWRVWGNYGYTF. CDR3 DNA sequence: TGTGCCTGGAGAGTTTGGGGAAACTATGGCTACACCTTC.

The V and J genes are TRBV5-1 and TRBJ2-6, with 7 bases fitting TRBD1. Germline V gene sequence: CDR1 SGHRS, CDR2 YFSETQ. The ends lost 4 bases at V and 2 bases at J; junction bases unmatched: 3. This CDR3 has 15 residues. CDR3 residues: CASSAQGAGANVLTF. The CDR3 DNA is TGCGCCAGCAGCGCCCAGGGGGCTGGGGCCAACGTCCTGACTTTC. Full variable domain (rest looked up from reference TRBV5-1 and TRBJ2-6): KAGVTQTPRYLIKTRGQQVTLSCSPISGHRSVSWYQQTPGQGLQFLFEYFSETQRNKGNFPGRFSGRQFSNSRSEMNVSTLELGDSALYLCASSAQGAGANVLTFGAGSRLTVL.

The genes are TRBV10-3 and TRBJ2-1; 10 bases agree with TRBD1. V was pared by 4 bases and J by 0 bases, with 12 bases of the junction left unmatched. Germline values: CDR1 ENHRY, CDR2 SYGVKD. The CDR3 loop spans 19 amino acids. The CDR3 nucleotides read TGTGCCATCAGTGCCGGGACAGGGGCCGCGACCCACTCCTACAATGAGCAGTTCTTC. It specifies CAISAGTGAATHSYNEQFF.

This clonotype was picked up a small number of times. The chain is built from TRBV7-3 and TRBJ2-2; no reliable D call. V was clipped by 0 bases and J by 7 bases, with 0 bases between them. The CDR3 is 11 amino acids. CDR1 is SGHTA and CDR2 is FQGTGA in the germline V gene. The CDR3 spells CASSLTGELFF. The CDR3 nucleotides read TGTGCCAGCAGCTTAACCGGGGAGCTGTTTTTT.

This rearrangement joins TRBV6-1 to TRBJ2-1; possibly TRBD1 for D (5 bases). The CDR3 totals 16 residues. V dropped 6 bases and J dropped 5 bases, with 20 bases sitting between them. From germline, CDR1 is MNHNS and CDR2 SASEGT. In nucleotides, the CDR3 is TGTGCCAGCAGCCGACAGAGCTCGATTGGTAACAATGAGCAGTTCTTC. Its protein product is CASSRQSSIGNNEQFF.

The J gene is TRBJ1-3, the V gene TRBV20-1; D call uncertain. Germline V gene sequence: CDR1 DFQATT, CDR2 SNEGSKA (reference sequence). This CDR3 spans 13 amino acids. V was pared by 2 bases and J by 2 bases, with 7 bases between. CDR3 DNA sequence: TGCAGTGCTAGAATGGGTGCTGGAAACACCATATATTTT. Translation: CSARMGAGNTIYF.

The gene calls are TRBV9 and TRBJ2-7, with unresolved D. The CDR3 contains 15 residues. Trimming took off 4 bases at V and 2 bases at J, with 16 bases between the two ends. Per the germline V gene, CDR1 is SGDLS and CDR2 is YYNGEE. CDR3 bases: TGTGCCAGCAGCCCCGAGGATAGTAGGCCCTACGAGCAGTACTTC. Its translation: CASSPEDSRPYEQYF.

The CDR3, as DNA: TGTGCCAGCAGTTCAACAATGACAGGGGGTTTCGGCTACGAGCAGTACTTC. It specifies CASSSTMTGGFGYEQYF. The chain links TRBV6-5 to TRBJ2-7, with TRBD1 matching 9 bases. The CDR3 is 17 amino acids. Trimming took 4 bases from V and 3 from J; bases not matched to a gene: 13. Germline CDR1 MNHEY, CDR2 SVGAGI.

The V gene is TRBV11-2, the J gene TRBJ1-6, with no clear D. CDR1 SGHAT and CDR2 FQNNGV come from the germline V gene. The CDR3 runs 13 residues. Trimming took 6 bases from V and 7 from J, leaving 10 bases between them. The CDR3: CASSSVENSPLHF. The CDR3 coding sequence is TGTGCCAGCAGTTCAGTCGAGAATTCACCCCTCCACTTT.

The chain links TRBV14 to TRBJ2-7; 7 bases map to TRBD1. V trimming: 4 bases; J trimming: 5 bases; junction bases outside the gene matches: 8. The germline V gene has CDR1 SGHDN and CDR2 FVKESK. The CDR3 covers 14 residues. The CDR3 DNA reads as TGTGCCAGCAGCCGGGCAGGGGGTTTTCACGAGCAGTACTTC. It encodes CASSRAGGFHEQYF.

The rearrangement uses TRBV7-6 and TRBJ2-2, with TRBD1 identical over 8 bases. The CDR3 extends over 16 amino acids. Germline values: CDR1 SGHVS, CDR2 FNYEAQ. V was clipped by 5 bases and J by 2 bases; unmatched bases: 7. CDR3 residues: CASSPETGENTGELFF. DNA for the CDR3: TGTGCCAGCAGCCCAGAGACAGGGGAAAACACCGGGGAGCTGTTTTTT. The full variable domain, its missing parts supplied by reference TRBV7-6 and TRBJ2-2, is GAGVSQSPRYKVTKRGQDVALRCDPISGHVSLYWYRQALGQGPEFLTYFNYEAQQDKSGLPNDRFSAERPEGSISTLTIQRTEQRDSAMYRCASSPETGENTGELFFGEGSRLTVL.

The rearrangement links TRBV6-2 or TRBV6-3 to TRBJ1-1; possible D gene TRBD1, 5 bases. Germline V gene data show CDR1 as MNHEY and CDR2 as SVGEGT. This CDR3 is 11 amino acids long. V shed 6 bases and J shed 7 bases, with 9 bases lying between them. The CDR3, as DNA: TGTGCCAGCAGACGGGACGGTGAAGCTTTCTTT. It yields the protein CASRRDGEAFF.

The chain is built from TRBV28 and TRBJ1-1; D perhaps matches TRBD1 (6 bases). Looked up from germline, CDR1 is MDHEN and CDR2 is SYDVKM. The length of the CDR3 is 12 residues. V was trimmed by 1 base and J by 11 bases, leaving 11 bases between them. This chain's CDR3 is CASSLSGADAFF. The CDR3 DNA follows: TGTGCCAGCAGTTTATCGGGGGCGGATGCTTTCTTT.

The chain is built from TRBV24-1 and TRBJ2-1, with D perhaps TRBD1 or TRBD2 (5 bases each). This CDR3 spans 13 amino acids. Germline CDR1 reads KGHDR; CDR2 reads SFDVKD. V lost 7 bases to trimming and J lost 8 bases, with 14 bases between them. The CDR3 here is CATRGDSTHEQFF. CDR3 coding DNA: TGTGCCACCAGGGGGGATAGCACCCATGAGCAGTTCTTC.

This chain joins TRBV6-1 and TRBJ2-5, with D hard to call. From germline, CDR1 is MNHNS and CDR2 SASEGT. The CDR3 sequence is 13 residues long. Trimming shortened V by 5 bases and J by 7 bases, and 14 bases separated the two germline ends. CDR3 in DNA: TGTGCCAGCAGTCCCAGGCCCAGGCCGACCCAGTACTTC. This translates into CASSPRPRPTQYF.

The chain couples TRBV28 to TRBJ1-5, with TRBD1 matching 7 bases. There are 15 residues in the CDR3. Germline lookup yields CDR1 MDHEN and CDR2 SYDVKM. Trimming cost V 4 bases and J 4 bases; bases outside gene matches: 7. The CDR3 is CASSSAGTANQPQHF. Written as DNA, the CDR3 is TGTGCCAGCAGTTCCGCCGGGACAGCAAATCAGCCCCAGCATTTT.

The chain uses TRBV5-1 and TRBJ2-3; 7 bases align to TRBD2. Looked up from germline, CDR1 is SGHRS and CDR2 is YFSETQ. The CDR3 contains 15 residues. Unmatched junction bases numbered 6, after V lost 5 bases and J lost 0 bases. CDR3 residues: CASSGNSGSTDTQYF. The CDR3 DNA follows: TGCGCCAGCAGTGGAAATAGCGGGAGCACAGATACGCAGTATTTT.

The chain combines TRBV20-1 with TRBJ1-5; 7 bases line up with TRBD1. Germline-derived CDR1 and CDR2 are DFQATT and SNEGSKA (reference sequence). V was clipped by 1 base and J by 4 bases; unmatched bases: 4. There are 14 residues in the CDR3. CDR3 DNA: TGCAGTGCTAGAGGGGGGACAGCAAATCAGCCCCAGCATTTT. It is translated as CSARGGTANQPQHF.

The CDR3 spells CSVARGNYEQYF. The CDR3 nucleotides read TGCAGCGTTGCTCGGGGCAACTACGAGCAGTACTTC. J is TRBJ2-7 and V is TRBV29-1; D possibly matches TRBD1 or TRBD2 (5 bases each). The CDR3 spans 12 residues. Trimming took 4 bases from V and 3 from J, leaving 10 bases between them. Germline values: CDR1 SQVTM, CDR2 ANQGSEA.

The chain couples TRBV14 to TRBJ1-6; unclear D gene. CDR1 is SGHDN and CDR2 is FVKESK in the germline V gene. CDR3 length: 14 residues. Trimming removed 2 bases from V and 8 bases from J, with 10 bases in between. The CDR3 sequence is CASSQSDGYSPLHF. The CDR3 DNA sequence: TGTGCCAGCAGCCAAAGTGACGGTTATTCACCCCTCCACTTT.

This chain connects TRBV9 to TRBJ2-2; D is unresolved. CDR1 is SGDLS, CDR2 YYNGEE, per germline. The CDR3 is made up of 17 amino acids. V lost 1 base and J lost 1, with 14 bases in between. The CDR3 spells CASSVSPSRENTGELFF. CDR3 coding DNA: TGTGCCAGCAGCGTATCCCCAAGTAGGGAGAACACCGGGGAGCTGTTTTTT.

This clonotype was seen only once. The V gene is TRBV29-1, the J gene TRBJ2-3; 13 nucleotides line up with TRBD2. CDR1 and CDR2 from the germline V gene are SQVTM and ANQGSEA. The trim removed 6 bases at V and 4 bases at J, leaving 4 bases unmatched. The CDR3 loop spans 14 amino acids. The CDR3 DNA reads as TGCAGCGTCTTGACTAGCGGGGGGTCAGATACGCAGTATTTT. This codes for CSVLTSGGSDTQYF.

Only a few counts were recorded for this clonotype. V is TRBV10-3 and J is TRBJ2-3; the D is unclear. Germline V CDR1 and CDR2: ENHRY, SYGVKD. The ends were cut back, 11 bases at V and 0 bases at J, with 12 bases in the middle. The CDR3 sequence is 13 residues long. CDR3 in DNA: TGTGCCTCCGCTGCACCTAGCACAGATACGCAGTATTTT. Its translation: CASAAPSTDTQYF.